The clone carrying this T cell receptor (beta chain) was counted at least ten times. Its target is unknown. Germline DNA was also extracted, and blood RNA derived from unsorted whole blood. Donors were untreated and chronically infected with HBV. Using a constant-region primer together with ProtoScript II reverse transcriptase, TCR beta cDNA was made from roughly 520 ng of total RNA. Employing slightly modified ARM-PCR, three nested multiplex PCR rounds were run, and these gave rise to the TCR beta libraries. Forward primers for TRBV1-TRBV30 and a C-beta reverse primer served the first two PCR rounds, at about 9 cycles each. MiXCR, run by TCRdb on the multiplex PCR reads, gives a single entry per CDR3 protein. The table shows 190,000 or so distinct CDR3 sequences, with 65% occurring only once. The data derive from a study of tumor-infiltrating lymphocytes in primary liver carcinoma. For the study at large: Ranging in age from 30 to 69 years, the patients were men and women. Roughly 3.5 to 8 million productive TCRbeta reads came from each sample, comparable across tissue types.

Study-level points and caveats: Relative to blood, tumors carried a significantly larger fraction of the repertoire in their top 250 clones (p = 0.039).

The germline gives CDR1 MNHNS, CDR2 SASEGT. The length of the CDR3 is 15 residues. Trimming removed 3 bases at V and 4 bases at J, with 13 bases between. This clonotype was sampled from a woman between 55 and 75 years old with primary liver carcinoma and hepatitis B virus infection. Sequenced sample: peripheral blood. The chain couples TRBV6-1 to TRBJ2-1, with a possible D match to TRBD1 (6 bases). CDR3 DNA sequence: TGTGCCAGCAGTGAGAGGGACGGACAGTACAATGAGCAGTTCTTC. Translation: CASSERDGQYNEQFF.